This TCR beta chain was obtained from a study of tumor and adjacent non-tumor tissue in lung cancer. Turning to the study itself: Each sample yielded around 4 million productive TCRbeta reads on average. Study-wide results and caveats: Patients with more diverse tumor TCRs had worse survival. Normal lung showed higher cumulative top 100 clone frequency than tumor.

No cell sorting was done before RNA was extracted from the tissue. Newly diagnosed lung cancer patients had thoracic surgery in China, August–late 2014, without prior chemotherapy. Worth noting for this clonotype: The antigen is undetermined. A junction end diverges from the germline sequence, so it may reflect a read error.

The library came from three nested PCR rounds adapted from ARM-PCR protocols. In TCRdb, the multiplex PCR reads were re-called with MiXCR into one record per CDR3 protein. The data show more than 90,000 distinct CDR3 sequences, around 71% seen once. Per the germline V gene, CDR1 is MNHEY and CDR2 is SVGAGI. CDR3 length equals 14 residues. The TCR sequence derives from a man aged 55-75 years with non-small cell lung cancer. Sequencing was carried out using lung tumor tissue. The gene calls are TRBV6-5 and TRBJ1-6; D is uncertain. The chain's CDR3 is CASCYQEYNSPLHF. CDR3 DNA: TGTGCCAGCTGTTACCAAGAGTATAATTCACCCCTCCACTTT.